The TCR beta chain under discussion was sequenced for a study of tumor-infiltrating lymphocytes in primary liver carcinoma. Total RNA amounting to roughly 450 ng was the source from which TCR beta cDNA was made with a constant-region primer. Library construction for TCR beta comprised three nested multiplex PCR rounds performed with slightly modified ARM-PCR. The opening two PCR rounds, roughly 11 cycles each, paired TRBV1-TRBV30 forward primers with a C-beta reverse primer. TCRdb re-analysed the multiplex PCR reads in MiXCR, keeping a single row per CDR3 protein. The table shows roughly 120,000 distinct CDR3 sequences, with approximately 70% occurring only once. Co-extraction yielded RNA and DNA from 20-30 mg of unsorted bulk tissue. Germline V gene lookup returns CDR1 SGHAT and CDR2 FQNNGV. This CDR3 is built from 13 residues. Of note for this clonotype: Mismatch with germline at one junction end may stem from a read error.

This TCR was recovered from a woman aged 55-70 years with primary liver carcinoma and hepatitis B virus infection. The sequenced material came from liver tumor tissue from sampling region 1. Specified subset: tumor region T1, superior pole. The V gene is TRBV11-2, the J gene TRBJ1-6; D is unclear. Written as DNA, the CDR3 is TGTGCCGGCAGCTTTGTAACGAATTCATCCCTCCACTTT. This sequence encodes CAGSFVTNSSLHF.